Listed below are T cell receptor beta chains from one sample, sequenced in a study of blood T cell repertoires in COVID-19. Produced via immunoSEQ multiplex PCR; TCRdb's table is partial and in-frame only. Of about 160,000 clones in the sample, roughly 90% were seen once. The sample was PBMCs or T cells enriched from blood (not recorded which). The receptor set was obtained from a woman between 45 and 60 years old who had recovered from COVID-19. CDR3s include the opening cysteine and the closing phenylalanine or tryptophan. A D gene is named only where the DNA matches it firmly. Not all rows give a size; the values are once, few, many and, for expanded clones, a class.

J	V	size	D	DNA	CDR3
TRBJ2-5	TRBV5-1	-	TRBD2	TGCGCCAGCAGCTTGCAGCGGGGGGGCCAATTAGAGACCCAGTACTTC	CASSLQRGGQLETQYF
TRBJ2-4	TRBV15	-	-	TGTGCCACCAGCAGGGGCCTCCAGGGAACCAAAAACATTCAGTACTTC	CATSRGLQGTKNIQYF
TRBJ1-2	TRBV27	-	-	TGTGCCAGCAGTCCCATCGGAGGACCTAACTATGGCTACACCTTC	CASSPIGGPNYGYTF
TRBJ2-7	TRBV5-4	-	-	TGTGCCAGCAGCTTCGGGGACAAGGCCTACGAGCAGTACTTC	CASSFGDKAYEQYF
TRBJ1-5	TRBV30	-	-	TGTGCCTGGAGTGTACGAGGCAGGGTGAGCAATCAGCCCCAGCATTTT	CAWSVRGRVSNQPQHF
TRBJ2-1	TRBV7-9	-	-	TGTGCCAGCAGCCCTAGCTCCAGCTCCTACAATGAGCAGTTCTTC	CASSPSSSSYNEQFF
TRBJ2-1	TRBV5-1	-	TRBD2	TGCGCCAGCAGCTTGGCGGGGGGGCCCTCCTACAATGAGCAGTTCTTC	CASSLAGGPSYNEQFF
TRBJ2-5	TRBV3-1/TRBV3-2	once	-	TGTGCCAGCAGCCCCTCCTTTTCCCAAGAGACCCAGTACTTC	CASSPSFSQETQYF
TRBJ2-7	TRBV5-4	-	-	TGTGCCAGCAGCCGACCTAGCTCCTACGAGCAGTACTTC	CASSRPSSYEQYF
TRBJ1-5	TRBV14	-	-	TGTGCCAGCAGCCAATGGGGGGGAAATCAGCCCCAGCATTTT	CASSQWGGNQPQHF
TRBJ1-1	TRBV30	once	-	TGTGCCTGGCAGATGAACACTGAAGCTTTCTTT	CAWQMNTEAFF
TRBJ2-5	TRBV20-1	-	TRBD2	TGCAGTGCTAGTCGGGTAGCGGGGGGGACGACCGAGACCCAGTACTTC	CSASRVAGGTTETQYF
TRBJ1-2	TRBV18	-	-	TGTGCCAGCTCACCAGAGGCCATTGGTAGCTATGGCTACACCTTC	CASSPEAIGSYGYTF
TRBJ1-3	TRBV29-1	-	-	TGCAGCGTTTCCGGGAATCCTGGAAACACCATATATTTT	CSVSGNPGNTIYF
TRBJ1-3	TRBV7-2	-	TRBD1	TGTGCCAGCAGGAAATCAGGGGGCGTTGGAAACACCATATATTTT	CASRKSGGVGNTIYF
TRBJ1-1	TRBV7-9	-	TRBD1	TGTGCCAGCAGCTTAACCCCCCGGACAGGGGAAGGCACTGAAGCTTTCTTT	CASSLTPRTGEGTEAFF
TRBJ2-3	TRBV5-1	-	-	TGCGCCAGCAGCTTGTTGGGTCAAGGAGGCGCAGATACGCAGTATTTT	CASSLLGQGGADTQYF
TRBJ1-5	TRBV30	-	TRBD1	TGTGCCTGGAGCCGGACAGGGGATCAGCCCCAGCATTTT	CAWSRTGDQPQHF
TRBJ1-2	TRBV10-3	once	-	TGTGCCATCAGTGCTAATGCGGCGTTTGGCTACACCTTC	CAISANAAFGYTF
TRBJ2-7	TRBV27	-	-	TGTGCCAGTTCCGAGGGGGGGACATACGAGCAGTACTTC	CASSEGGTYEQYF
TRBJ1-2	TRBV18	-	TRBD1	TGTGCCAGCTCATCCGCCGGACAGGCCCTATATGGCTACACCTTC	CASSSAGQALYGYTF
TRBJ2-3	TRBV3-1/TRBV3-2	-	-	TGTGCCAGCAGCCGGGACTTGGCCACAGATACGCAGTATTTT	CASSRDLATDTQYF
TRBJ2-2	TRBV27	-	-	TGTGCCAGCAGTCTTCCGGTCGGGTCGCAGAACACCGGGGAGCTGTTTTTT	CASSLPVGSQNTGELFF
TRBJ2-1	TRBV6-2/TRBV6-3	-	TRBD2	TGTGCCAGCAGTTACGGCTCGGCGGGGGGTGCCTACAATGAGCAGTTCTTC	CASSYGSAGGAYNEQFF
TRBJ1-1	TRBV10-1	-	TRBD1	TGCGCCAGCAGTGGCCCGGGACAGGAGAACACTGAAGCTTTCTTT	CASSGPGQENTEAFF
TRBJ2-3	TRBV5-1	-	-	TGCGCCAGCAGCTTGGACCTATACACAGATACGCAGTATTTT	CASSLDLYTDTQYF
TRBJ1-5	TRBV7-9	-	-	TGTGCCAGCAGCCCCGACTGGGGCAATCAGCCCCAGCATTTT	CASSPDWGNQPQHF
TRBJ2-7	TRBV7-6	few	TRBD2	TGTGCCAGCAGCTTAGGGACTAGCGGGGTCTACGAGCAGTACTTC	CASSLGTSGVYEQYF
TRBJ2-5	TRBV19	-	TRBD1	TGTGCCAGTAGTATCGGAACAGGGGTCGGAGAGACCCAGTACTTC	CASSIGTGVGETQYF
TRBJ2-1	TRBV5-6	-	TRBD1	TGTGCCAGCAGTCAAGGACAGGGGGTCTACAATGAGCAGTTCTTC	CASSQGQGVYNEQFF
TRBJ2-5	TRBV7-3	-	-	TGTGCCAGCAGCTTATCACCGACAGAGTACCAAGAGACCCAGTACTTC	CASSLSPTEYQETQYF
TRBJ2-7	TRBV6-5	-	-	TGTGCCAGCAGTTACGGCGGGCGCACAACCTACGAGCAGTACTTC	CASSYGGRTTYEQYF